The source of this TCR beta chain is a study of cytomegalovirus exposure and HLA in healthy donors. Study results and limitations: It was reported in a later analysis that an Asian-associated ancestry cluster showed fewer N-insertions than the roughly 670-donor mean. Researchers counted around 160 TCR beta chains as cytomegalovirus-associated.

Amplification used 60 Vbeta primers and 13 Jbeta primers. Using immunoSEQ multiplex PCR, the repertoire was profiled, and TCRdb retains in-frame clones only, with some absent. The sample yields roughly 88,000 clones, roughly 63% seen once. Per the germline V gene, CDR1 is MNHEY and CDR2 is SMNVEV (reference sequence). The CDR3 is made up of 15 amino acids. The V segment lost 3 bases and the J segment 2 bases; nucleotides outside the gene matches: 6. This clone appeared a single time. No antigen is known for it. This receptor was identified in a man aged 50 to 59 in good health and CMV-seronegative. The sequenced sample was PBMCs. J is TRBJ2-7 and V is TRBV27, with TRBD2 matching 8 bases. CDR3 in DNA: TGTGCCAGCAGTTTGGCAGCGGGGGAGACCTACGAGCAGTACTTC. This encodes CASSLAAGETYEQYF.